The next 28 T cell receptor beta chains were all read from a single sample in a study of T cell responses to AZD1222 COVID-19 vaccine. The method was immunoSEQ multiplex PCR; TCRdb's version includes in-frame clones alone and lacks a portion of them. Of roughly 53,000 clones in the sample, roughly 83% were seen once. The material was peripheral blood, obtained on day 0 of AZD1222 vaccination. The receptors were sampled from an adult in good health.

J is TRBJ1-6 and V is TRBV2; 7 positions agree with TRBD1. Germline loops: CDR1 SNHLY, CDR2 FYNNEI. CDR3 size: 17 residues. The V gene end was trimmed by 3 bases and the J gene end by 7 bases; junction bases not matched to a gene: 12. The CDR3 is CASSDLRGQFGNSPLHF. The CDR3 coding sequence is TGTGCCAGCAGTGACTTGAGGGGGCAATTCGGAAATTCACCCCTCCACTTT.

In DNA, the CDR3 is TGTGCCAGCAGCCTTACAGGGACCAATAATTCACCCCTCCACTTT. It is translated as CASSLTGTNNSPLHF. The rearrangement uses TRBV7-8 and TRBJ1-6; perhaps TRBD1 as D (6 bases). From germline, CDR1 is SGHVS and CDR2 FQNEAQ. The CDR3 loop spans 15 amino acids. Trimming shortened V by 5 bases and J by 5 bases, and 13 bases separated the two germline ends.

The J gene is TRBJ2-5, the V gene TRBV6-2 or TRBV6-3, with D hard to call. There are 11 residues in the CDR3. The ends were cut back, 6 bases at V and 5 bases at J, with 7 bases in the middle. CDR1 and CDR2 from the germline V gene are MNHEY and SVGEGT. DNA of the CDR3: TGTGCCAGCAGCAACGAGGAGACCCAGTACTTC. The encoded protein is CASSNEETQYF.

The chain recombines TRBV5-1 with TRBJ2-2; D possibly corresponds to TRBD2 (5 bases). Germline lookup yields CDR1 SGHRS and CDR2 YFSETQ. The CDR3 is 15 residues long. The V end was cut by 2 bases, the J end by 7 bases, with 15 bases between. This CDR3 reads CASSLWVANDGELFF. In nucleotides, the CDR3 is TGCGCCAGCAGCTTATGGGTAGCGAATGACGGGGAGCTGTTTTTT. The full variable domain, rest sourced from reference TRBV5-1 and TRBJ2-2, is KAGVTQTPRYLIKTRGQQVTLSCSPISGHRSVSWYQQTPGQGLQFLFEYFSETQRNKGNFPGRFSGRQFSNSRSEMNVSTLELGDSALYLCASSLWVANDGELFFGEGSRLTVL.

CDR3 sequence (DNA): TGTGCCAGCAGTCTAGGACTAGCGGGGGCCTACGAGCAGTACTTC. It codes for CASSLGLAGAYEQYF. This chain connects TRBV6-2 or TRBV6-3 to TRBJ2-7; TRBD2 matches at 13 bases. The V and J ends lost 5 bases and 2 bases, in that order; junction bases with no gene match: 3. Germline V gives CDR1 MNHEY, CDR2 SVGEGT. This CDR3 is built from 15 residues.

The rearrangement uses TRBV7-9 and TRBJ1-1; 9 nucleotides agree with TRBD1. The CDR3 spans 13 residues. The trim removed 4 bases at V and 9 bases at J, leaving 6 bases unmatched. Germline V gene data show CDR1 as SEHNR and CDR2 as FQNEAQ (reference sequence). CDR3 DNA sequence: TGTGCCAGCAGCTCCGGGACAGGGAACAAAGCTTTCTTT. Encoded protein: CASSSGTGNKAFF.

The CDR3 here is CASSAGTSGRTGELFF. CDR3 coding DNA: TGTGCCAGCAGCGCAGGGACTAGCGGGAGGACCGGGGAGCTGTTTTTT. This rearrangement joins TRBV7-2 to TRBJ2-2, with 15 bases that match TRBD2. The CDR3 is 16 residues long. Trimming at V came to 5 bases and at J to 5 bases, leaving 3 bases not matched to a gene. The V gene's germline CDR1 is SGHTA and CDR2 FQGNSA.

The chain is built from TRBV7-2 and TRBJ2-1, with 9 bases matching TRBD2. The CDR3 is 15 residues long. J gave up 8 bases and V 5 bases, and 10 bases lay outside the gene matches. Germline assignment: CDR1 SGHTA and CDR2 FQGNSA. CDR3 region: CASSLSRVAGDEQFF. DNA of the CDR3: TGTGCCAGCAGCCTCTCAAGGGTAGCGGGGGATGAGCAGTTCTTC.

The rearrangement links TRBV11-2 to TRBJ1-1, with a tentative D call TRBD1 (5 bases). The CDR3 covers 14 residues. The germline CDR1 and CDR2 sequences are SGHAT and FQNNGV. V was clipped by 0 bases and J by 10 bases, with 15 bases between them. As DNA, the CDR3 is TGTGCCAGCAGCTTAGATGCCCCCGGGGGAGGAGCTTTCTTT. As protein: CASSLDAPGGGAFF.

This chain connects TRBV12-5 to TRBJ2-3; tentative D call: TRBD2 (5 bases). The CDR3 is 14 amino acids. V was cut by 3 bases and J by 2 bases, with 9 bases left in between. The germline gives CDR1 LGHNT, CDR2 FRNRAP. The CDR3 here is CASGFRAATDTQYF. In DNA, the CDR3 is TGTGCTAGTGGTTTTAGAGCGGCCACAGATACGCAGTATTTT.

As for this clone: Other DNA sequences in this sample translate to the same CDR3. This chain's CDR3 is CASSPAGDYGYTF. The CDR3, as DNA: TGTGCCAGCAGTCCGGCGGGGGACTATGGCTACACCTTC. This sequence joins TRBV11-2 and TRBJ1-2, with D maybe TRBD1 (5 bases). The CDR3 is 13 amino acids. Germline-derived CDR1 and CDR2 are SGHAT and FQNNGV. V was trimmed by 6 bases and J by 3 bases, leaving 11 bases between them.

The V call is TRBV11-2, the J call TRBJ1-1; D may be TRBD1 (5 bases). The V end lost 1 base, the J end lost 7 bases, and 13 bases lay between the germline ends. This CDR3 contains 14 residues. The V gene's germline CDR1 is SGHAT and CDR2 FQNNGV. Here the CDR3 DNA reads TGTGCCAGCAGCTTAGTGGGTAGGGGCCATGAAGCTTTCTTT. Protein: CASSLVGRGHEAFF.

The chain links TRBV5-1 to TRBJ2-5, with TRBD2 as a possible D gene (5 bases). CDR1 and CDR2 from the germline V gene are SGHRS and YFSETQ. The CDR3 consists of 12 residues. Trimming pared 4 bases from V and 5 bases from J, leaving 9 bases between. The DNA of the CDR3 is TGCGCCAGCAGCGTACTAGGGGAGACCCAGTACTTC. Translating gives CASSVLGETQYF. The variable domain in full, with the rest retrieved from reference TRBV5-1 and TRBJ2-5, is KAGVTQTPRYLIKTRGQQVTLSCSPISGHRSVSWYQQTPGQGLQFLFEYFSETQRNKGNFPGRFSGRQFSNSRSEMNVSTLELGDSALYLCASSVLGETQYFGPGTRLLVL.

The chain joins TRBV28 to TRBJ2-7; TRBD1 might be the D (5 bases). V shed 8 bases and J shed 3 bases, with 17 bases lying between them. The CDR3 is 14 amino acids. Germline CDR1 and CDR2: MDHEN and SYDVKM. DNA for the CDR3: TGTGCCAGCCAAACTTGGGGCGGAGTCTACGAGCAGTACTTC. It is translated as CASQTWGGVYEQYF.

This clone came up a few times. The chain recombines TRBV28 with TRBJ1-2, with TRBD1 matching over 7 bases. Germline V CDR1 and CDR2: MDHEN, SYDVKM. The CDR3 runs 18 residues. V lost 7 bases, J lost 1 base, and 18 bases stayed unmatched. Here the CDR3 DNA reads TGTGCCAGCACCTTCTTACTGGTAACAGGGGACATTAACTATGGCTACACCTTC. Amino acids: CASTFLLVTGDINYGYTF.

The J gene is TRBJ2-7, the V gene TRBV7-9; the D gene is possibly TRBD2 (6 bases). The CDR3 contains 12 residues. V dropped 10 bases and J dropped 2 bases, with 12 bases sitting between them. Germline loops: CDR1 SEHNR, CDR2 FQNEAQ (reference sequence). Written as DNA, the CDR3 is TGTGCCATCGAGGGAGGCACCTACGAGCAGTACTTC. Translated: CAIEGGTYEQYF.

This chain connects TRBV6-2 or TRBV6-3 to TRBJ2-5, with D perhaps being TRBD1 or TRBD2 (5 bases each). The CDR3 sequence is 14 residues long. V lost 0 bases to trimming and J lost 4 bases, with 9 bases between them. Germline V gene sequence: CDR1 MNHEY, CDR2 SVGEGT. The CDR3 spells CASSYSRGIETQYF. The CDR3, as DNA: TGTGCCAGCAGTTACTCGAGGGGAATAGAGACCCAGTACTTC.

The rearrangement joins TRBV28 to TRBJ2-6, with D perhaps TRBD1 (5 bases). V lost 4 bases and J lost 0, with 10 bases in between. CDR1 and CDR2 from the germline V gene are MDHEN and SYDVKM. The CDR3 sequence is 16 residues long. The CDR3 protein is CASSYQTGSGANVLTF. The CDR3 DNA sequence: TGTGCCAGCAGTTACCAAACAGGCTCTGGGGCCAACGTCCTGACTTTC.

The chain couples TRBV27 to TRBJ1-6; unclear D gene. The germline gives CDR1 MNHEY, CDR2 SMNVEV (reference sequence). The CDR3 is 14 amino acids. Trimming took 5 bases from V and 7 from J, leaving 12 bases between them. CDR3 amino acids: CASSLLTQNSPLHF. The CDR3 nucleotides are TGTGCCAGCAGTCTTCTAACACAGAATTCACCCCTCCACTTT.

This clone turned up a few times. The chain combines TRBV6-2 or TRBV6-3 with TRBJ2-3; 7 bases are a match to TRBD1. V lost 5 bases, J lost 9 bases, and 11 bases stayed unmatched. The CDR3 spans 14 residues. Germline assignment: CDR1 MNHEY and CDR2 SVGEGT. The CDR3, as DNA: TGTGCCAGCAGTACCTCCCTACAGGGGCGGACGCAGTATTTT. It yields the protein CASSTSLQGRTQYF.

The V gene is TRBV2, the J gene TRBJ2-1, with D perhaps given as TRBD1 or TRBD2 (5 bases each). The CDR3 is made up of 13 amino acids. Trimming stripped 4 bases from V and 7 bases from J, with 11 bases between. Per germline, CDR1 SNHLY and CDR2 FYNNEI. The CDR3 sequence is CASSVTAANEQFF. The CDR3, as DNA: TGTGCCAGCAGTGTGACAGCGGCAAATGAGCAGTTCTTC.

The rearrangement uses TRBV6-6 and TRBJ1-5; 9 nucleotides agree with TRBD1. The V gene end was trimmed by 7 bases and the J gene end by 6 bases; junction bases not matched to a gene: 7. This CDR3 contains 14 residues. CDR1 MNHNY and CDR2 SVGAGI come from the germline V gene (reference sequence). The CDR3 is CASTPGDRAQPQHF. DNA for the CDR3: TGTGCCAGCACCCCCGGGGACAGGGCTCAGCCCCAGCATTTT.

The chain has TRBV2 and TRBJ1-5; no reliable D call. V was clipped by 7 bases and J by 1 base, with 11 bases between them. This CDR3 is 14 amino acids long. CDR1 SNHLY and CDR2 FYNNEI come from the germline V gene. DNA of the CDR3: TGTGCCAGCACCTTGGACCAAAGCAATCAGCCCCAGCATTTT. It translates to CASTLDQSNQPQHF.

The V and J genes are TRBV6-5 and TRBJ2-3; possible D gene TRBD2, 6 bases. CDR3 length: 15 residues. With 0 bases removed from V and 2 bases from J, the gap between germline ends came to 9 bases. CDR1 and CDR2 from the germline V gene are MNHEY and SVGAGI. The CDR3 loop is CASSYSGLHTDTQYF. For the CDR3, the DNA is TGTGCCAGCAGTTACTCGGGACTCCACACAGATACGCAGTATTTT.

V and J are TRBV28 and TRBJ1-5; D is undetermined. Germline V lookup: CDR1 MDHEN, CDR2 SYDVKM. Trimming shortened V by 8 bases and J by 0 bases, and 5 bases separated the two germline ends. The length of the CDR3 is 12 residues. DNA for the CDR3: TGTGCCAGCTTGGGTAGCAATCAGCCCCAGCATTTT. It codes for CASLGSNQPQHF.

This clone was counted once. This chain joins TRBV30 and TRBJ2-2; D is ambiguous. Germline V gene sequence: CDR1 GTSNPN, CDR2 SVGIG (reference sequence). V lost 2 bases to trimming and J lost 0 bases, with 16 bases between them. The length of the CDR3 is 17 residues. The CDR3 reads CAWSRVFKPTNTGELFF. The CDR3 DNA is TGTGCCTGGAGTCGGGTATTTAAACCAACGAACACCGGGGAGCTGTTTTTT.

V gene TRBV7-9 combines with J gene TRBJ1-1; possibly TRBD1 for D (6 bases). Germline V gives CDR1 SEHNR, CDR2 FQNEAQ (reference sequence). Trimming cost V 0 bases and J 4 bases, with 12 bases left between them. This CDR3 has 15 residues. The chain's CDR3 is CASSLAQGIGTEAFF. The CDR3, as DNA: TGTGCCAGCAGCTTAGCACAGGGTATAGGCACTGAAGCTTTCTTT.

The chain carries TRBV28 and TRBJ1-4; 7 positions match TRBD1. Germline V gene lookup returns CDR1 MDHEN and CDR2 SYDVKM. After removal of 6 bases from V and 4 bases from J, the junction contained 11 bases not matched to a gene. CDR3 length equals 16 residues. The CDR3 loop reads CASSYHLGQSNEKLFF. The DNA for the CDR3 is TGTGCCAGCAGCTACCACCTGGGACAGAGTAATGAAAAACTGTTTTTT.